Listed here are 4 T cell receptor beta chains from one sample, sequenced in a study of T cell repertoires in cytomegalovirus infection (dated by TCRdb to the late 2010s). These TCRs' antigens remain unknown. The treatment or condition label, as the study defines it: in vitro stimulation with specific CMV peptide epitopes to enrich CMV-specific T cells. The instrument was an Illumina HiSeq 1500. Through fastp at Q25 and MiXCR, TCRdb rebuilt clones from the public reads, retaining in-frame beta chains. Rows matching on CDR3 protein sequence are summarized as one entry with the most common DNA and genes. The sample includes some 920,000 distinct CDR3 sequences, with around 32% observed a single time. Of the sample, roughly 13% falls within the top ten clones. This material consisted of cultured CD8+ T cells from PBMCs, taken from culture after CMV antigen stimulation. These receptors were taken from a human donor in good health (CMV status not recorded). Some clones in this sample may be carry-over from other donors' samples.

V and J are TRBV11-3 and TRBJ2-3; 7 bases map to TRBD1. This CDR3 is 16 amino acids long. Germline CDR1 SGHNT, CDR2 YENEEA. The J segment lost 5 bases and the V segment lost 5 bases, leaving 13 bases of the junction unmatched. The CDR3, as DNA: TGTGCCAGCAGCCCGCGACAGGGATCAGGCATAGATACGCAGTATTTT. Translated, it gives CASSPRQGSGIDTQYF.

The chain links TRBV15 to TRBJ2-2, with 9 bases identical to TRBD2. V gave up 1 base and J gave up 3 bases; unmatched junction bases: 0. Germline lookup yields CDR1 LNHNV and CDR2 YYDKDF (reference sequence). This CDR3 has 15 residues. The CDR3 bases are TGTGCCACCAGCAGAGGGACTAGCGACACCGGGGAGCTGTTTTTT. Its protein is CATSRGTSDTGELFF.

This chain joins TRBV29-1 and TRBJ2-3, with a weak D call TRBD2 (5 bases). The CDR3 totals 14 residues. Germline V gene data show CDR1 as SQVTM and CDR2 as ANQGSEA. With 4 bases removed from V and 3 bases from J, the gap between germline ends came to 14 bases. The DNA for the CDR3 is TGCAGCGTTGTAGAGGGTCTTGAGACAGATACGCAGTATTTT. Residues: CSVVEGLETDTQYF.

In its sample, this clonotype was seen a few times. V gene TRBV28 combines with J gene TRBJ1-2, with a tentative D call TRBD1 (5 bases). This CDR3 region has 16 residues. With 6 bases removed from V and 0 bases from J, the gap between germline ends came to 17 bases. Germline V gene data show CDR1 as MDHEN and CDR2 as SYDVKM. Here the CDR3 DNA reads TGTGCCAGCAGCACCCTAGCAATGGGGGCTAACTATGGCTACACCTTC. Its translation: CASSTLAMGANYGYTF.